This passage covers 28 T cell receptor beta chains from one sample sequenced in a study of cytomegalovirus exposure and HLA in healthy donors. The primer mix had 60 Vbeta and 13 Jbeta primers. Sequenced by immunoSEQ multiplex PCR; TCRdb stores in-frame clones only, minus some. The sample holds 75,000 to 100,000 clones, 75% to 85% seen once. The specimen was PBMCs. Every receptor here comes from a man between 18 and 29 years old in good health and CMV-seropositive.

The chain couples TRBV19 to TRBJ2-1; 12 bases agree with TRBD2. V was pared by 2 bases and J by 9 bases, with 8 bases of the junction left unmatched. Germline V gene lookup returns CDR1 LNHDA and CDR2 SQIVND (reference sequence). The CDR3 is made up of 16 amino acids. The CDR3 is CASSITGTSGRSEQFF. CDR3 coding DNA: TGTGCCAGTAGTATAACGGGGACTAGCGGGCGTTCTGAGCAGTTCTTC.

The V call is TRBV5-1, the J call TRBJ2-7; TRBD1 is a possible D gene (5 bases). Germline CDR1 and CDR2: SGHRS and YFSETQ. This CDR3 is 13 amino acids long. Trimming left V 4 bases short and J 0 bases short, with 8 bases between. CDR3 region: CASSPDSSYEQYF. The CDR3 bases are TGCGCCAGCAGCCCAGACAGCTCCTACGAGCAGTACTTC.

The rearrangement links TRBV6-1 to TRBJ2-7; 8 bases map to TRBD2. The V and J ends lost 5 bases and 2 bases, in that order; junction bases with no gene match: 5. In germline, CDR1 is MNHNS, CDR2 SASEGT. This CDR3 is 14 amino acids long. CDR3 DNA: TGTGCCAGCAGTCACCGGGAGGGGGCCTACGAGCAGTACTTC. Amino acids: CASSHREGAYEQYF.

This chain connects TRBV4-2 to TRBJ1-6, with 10 bases fitting TRBD1. After removal of 5 bases from V and 13 bases from J, the junction contained 8 bases not matched to a gene. The CDR3 has 14 residues. Per germline, CDR1 LGHNA and CDR2 YNFKEQ. DNA of the CDR3: TGTGCCAGCAGCGCCGACAGGGGGCATAGTCCCCTCCACTTT. Translated: CASSADRGHSPLHF.

This clone was seen a handful of times. V gene TRBV5-5 combines with J gene TRBJ2-1, with a weak D call TRBD1 (6 bases). CDR1 is SGHKS, CDR2 YYEKEE, per germline (reference sequence). Between the trimmed V and J ends, which lost 6 bases and 2 bases, there was a span of 15 bases. The CDR3 extends over 15 amino acids. CDR3 residues: CASTSKGETYNEQFF. The DNA for the CDR3 is TGTGCCAGCACCTCTAAGGGGGAAACCTACAATGAGCAGTTCTTC.

V is TRBV5-4 and J is TRBJ2-6; 8 nucleotides match TRBD1. The CDR3 has 15 amino acids. J was trimmed by 8 bases and V by 1 base; bases with no gene match: 5. CDR1 and CDR2 (germline): SGHNT, YYREEE (reference sequence). The CDR3 region is CASSLLDRETNVLTF. For the CDR3, the DNA is TGTGCCAGCAGCTTGTTGGACAGGGAGACCAACGTCCTGACTTTC.

The rearrangement uses TRBV5-1 and TRBJ1-4, with TRBD1 identical over 9 bases. The CDR3 has 15 residues. J lost 3 bases, V lost 4 bases, and 4 bases had no gene match. Germline CDR1 SGHRS, CDR2 YFSETQ. The DNA for the CDR3 is TGCGCCAGCAGCCAAAGGACAGGGGCTAATGAAAAACTGTTTTTT. Translating gives CASSQRTGANEKLFF.

This clone was observed a single time. This chain connects TRBV6-1 to TRBJ1-3, with 7 bases matching TRBD1. V was pared by 4 bases and J by 0 bases, with 9 bases of the junction left unmatched. The CDR3 covers 17 residues. Germline CDR1 reads MNHNS; CDR2 reads SASEGT. The CDR3 region has the DNA TGTGCCAGCAGTGGAGCACTAGGGGGCCTCTCTGGAAACACCATATATTTT. Its translation is CASSGALGGLSGNTIYF.

The chain links TRBV27 to TRBJ1-5, with TRBD1 matching 9 bases. This CDR3 is built from 15 residues. J was trimmed by 6 bases and V by 3 bases; bases with no gene match: 6. Germline V lookup: CDR1 MNHEY, CDR2 SMNVEV (reference sequence). The CDR3 region is CASSFWGQGGQPQHF. The CDR3, as DNA: TGTGCCAGCAGTTTTTGGGGACAGGGAGGTCAGCCCCAGCATTTT.

V usage is TRBV28 and J usage is TRBJ1-2; a weak D match, TRBD1 (6 bases). The V gene lost 3 bases and the J gene lost 8 bases, with 19 bases spanning the gap. This CDR3 region has 15 residues. The germline CDR1 and CDR2 sequences are MDHEN and SYDVKM. CDR3 nucleotides: TGTGCCAGCAGTTTGGGCAGCAGGGGCCCGGGGGGCTACACCTTC. The encoded protein is CASSLGSRGPGGYTF.

This clone was seen a handful of times. This is likely an artifact of a read error, given a far larger clone one base away. The chain couples TRBV5-6 to TRBJ2-3, with 11 bases that match TRBD2. Gene TRBJ2-5 matches the end of the DNA better, so the J call may be wrong. There are 16 residues in the CDR3. Germline V gives CDR1 SGHDT, CDR2 YYEEEE. CDR3 protein: CASSSRLAGPQETQYF. CDR3 DNA: TGTGCCAGCAGCTCGCGACTAGCGGGGCCCCAAGAGACCCAGTACTTC.

Only one count was recorded for this clone. This chain connects TRBV29-1 to TRBJ2-5, with 7 nucleotides matching TRBD2. The CDR3 covers 12 residues. V shed 6 bases and J 4 bases; nucleotides not matched to a gene: 5. Germline values: CDR1 SQVTM, CDR2 ANQGSEA. CDR3 protein: CSVKASGETQYF. The CDR3 bases are TGCAGCGTCAAGGCTAGCGGAGAGACCCAGTACTTC.

The CDR3 loop reads CASSPLLAGSGANVLTF. DNA for the CDR3: TGCGCCAGCAGCCCCCTTCTTGCGGGTTCTGGGGCCAACGTCCTGACTTTC. V is TRBV5-1 and J is TRBJ2-6, with D perhaps TRBD2 (5 bases). The V end lost 4 bases, the J end lost 1 base, and 15 bases lay between the germline ends. Germline values: CDR1 SGHRS, CDR2 YFSETQ. The CDR3 has 17 amino acids.

The chain carries TRBV30 and TRBJ1-1, with 10 bases fitting TRBD1. CDR1 and CDR2 from the germline V gene are GTSNPN and SVGIG (reference sequence). The J segment lost 4 bases and the V segment lost 0 bases, leaving 5 bases of the junction unmatched. The CDR3 loop spans 15 amino acids. The CDR3 spells CAWSVPDRGRTEAFF. The CDR3 DNA is TGTGCCTGGAGTGTTCCTGACAGGGGGCGCACTGAAGCTTTCTTT.

This chain connects TRBV21-1 to TRBJ1-6; the table's D call TRBD1 went unverified against the DNA. TRBV21-1 is a documented pseudogene. This CDR3 comprises 17 residues. Written as DNA, the CDR3 is TGTGCCAGCAGCAAAAGTAGGGGTAGAGCGAATAATTCACCCCTCCACTTT. Protein sequence: CASSKSRGRANNSPLHF.

This clone was seen more than once but under ten times. The chain employs TRBV18 and TRBJ1-1; D not resolved. The germline CDR1 and CDR2 sequences are KGHSH and LQKENI. The CDR3 consists of 16 residues. Trimming removed 5 bases from V and 0 bases from J, with 16 bases in between. The CDR3 bases are TGTGCCAGCTCAGGCGGGGATCCGAAAATGAACACTGAAGCTTTCTTT. Translation gives CASSGGDPKMNTEAFF.

The V and J genes are TRBV7-9 and TRBJ2-1, with 8 bases matching TRBD1. V was clipped by 0 bases and J by 4 bases; unmatched bases: 5. CDR1 and CDR2 from the germline V gene are SEHNR and FQNEAQ (reference sequence). The CDR3 contains 16 residues. The CDR3 sequence is CASSLAAQGAYNEQFF. In DNA, the CDR3 is TGTGCCAGCAGCTTAGCGGCCCAGGGGGCTTACAATGAGCAGTTCTTC.

The chain carries TRBV7-8 and TRBJ2-7; tentative D call: TRBD1 (6 bases). V lost 6 bases and J lost 2, with 11 bases in between. The CDR3 covers 13 residues. The V gene's germline CDR1 is SGHVS and CDR2 FQNEAQ. The CDR3 loop reads CASSLDSTYEQYF. Here the CDR3 DNA reads TGTGCCAGCAGTTTGGACAGCACCTACGAGCAGTACTTC.

The CDR3 nucleotides are TGTGCTTGTAACAGTCATACGCAGTATTTT. Translating gives CACNSHTQYF. This sequence joins TRBV30 and TRBJ2-3; D remains unclear. Germline CDR1 is GTSNPN and CDR2 is SVGIG (reference sequence). The CDR3 runs to 10 residues. Using reference TRBV30 and TRBJ2-3 for the parts outside the CDR3, the full variable domain is SQTIHQWPATLVQPVGSPLSLECTVEGTSNPNLYWYRQAAGRGLQLLFYSVGIGQISSEVPQNLSASRPQDRQFILSSKKLLLSDSGFYLCACNSHTQYFGPGTRLTVL.

This sequence joins TRBV4-2 and TRBJ2-5, with 12 nucleotides matching TRBD2. The J segment lost 4 bases and the V segment lost 2 bases, leaving 5 bases of the junction unmatched. The germline gives CDR1 LGHNA, CDR2 YNFKEQ. This CDR3 comprises 16 residues. CDR3 sequence: CASSQWASGGAETQYF. CDR3 nucleotides: TGTGCCAGCAGCCAATGGGCTAGCGGGGGGGCAGAGACCCAGTACTTC.

This chain connects TRBV6-5 to TRBJ2-7, with TRBD2 identical over 7 bases. The CDR3 length is 16 residues. V gave up 2 bases and J gave up 1 base; unmatched junction bases: 8. Germline CDR1 reads MNHEY; CDR2 reads SVGAGI. This CDR3 reads CASSYLRGRRSYEQYF. The CDR3 bases are TGTGCCAGCAGTTACCTTCGCGGGAGAAGGTCCTACGAGCAGTACTTC.

J is TRBJ1-3 and V is TRBV28; no reliable D call. Trimming shortened V by 6 bases and J by 3 bases, and 15 bases separated the two germline ends. This CDR3 has 15 residues. The germline gives CDR1 MDHEN, CDR2 SYDVKM. The CDR3 sequence: CASRESGVGGNTIYF. In DNA, the CDR3 is TGTGCCAGCAGGGAGTCCGGGGTAGGTGGAAACACCATATATTTT.

V and J are TRBV29-1 and TRBJ1-3; D gene ambiguous. Germline lookup yields CDR1 SQVTM and CDR2 ANQGSEA. The ends were cut back, 0 bases at V and 4 bases at J, with 13 bases in the middle. The CDR3 covers 15 residues. CDR3 sequence (DNA): TGCAGCGTTGAAGATATACAGTGGTCGGGAAACACCATATATTTT. Amino acid sequence: CSVEDIQWSGNTIYF.

The CDR3 is CASWDRGYEQYF. Written as DNA, the CDR3 is TGTGCCAGCTGGGACAGGGGCTACGAGCAGTACTTC. V usage is TRBV27 and J usage is TRBJ2-7; 10 bases line up with TRBD1. Trimming cost V 8 bases and J 3 bases; bases outside gene matches: 1. The CDR3 has 12 residues. CDR1 and CDR2 (germline): MNHEY, SMNVEV (reference sequence).

The gene calls are TRBV5-1 and TRBJ1-1, with no clear D. The CDR3 is made up of 15 amino acids. Germline V lookup: CDR1 SGHRS, CDR2 YFSETQ. Trimming stripped 1 base from V and 0 bases from J, with 10 bases between. The CDR3 region has the DNA TGCGCCAGCAGCTTGAACACCAGAATGAACACTGAAGCTTTCTTT. Protein sequence: CASSLNTRMNTEAFF.

This clone was found once. The chain is built from TRBV6-1 and TRBJ2-3; 8 bases are shared with TRBD2. CDR1 is MNHNS and CDR2 is SASEGT in the germline V gene. The CDR3 contains 14 residues. J was trimmed by 3 bases and V by 8 bases; bases with no gene match: 7. The CDR3 loop is CASAGGGGTDTQYF. The CDR3 DNA is TGTGCCAGCGCGGGGGGCGGGGGTACAGATACGCAGTATTTT.

The gene calls are TRBV7-9 and TRBJ2-2, with D possibly TRBD1 on 5 matching bases. V lost 5 bases to trimming and J lost 0 bases, with 19 bases between them. Looked up from germline, CDR1 is SEHNR and CDR2 is FQNEAQ (reference sequence). CDR3 size: 18 residues. The CDR3 DNA reads TGTGCCAGCAGCCCGCCCTCAGCGAACAGGTCGAACACCGGGGAGCTGTTTTTT. It codes for CASSPPSANRSNTGELFF.

The V gene is TRBV6-1, the J gene TRBJ2-5; 8 positions match TRBD1. In germline, CDR1 is MNHNS, CDR2 SASEGT. This CDR3 is 14 amino acids long. After removal of 6 bases from V and 2 bases from J, the junction contained 5 bases not matched to a gene. CDR3 nucleotide sequence: TGTGCCAGCAGGGATAACAGGGGGCAAGAGACCCAGTACTTC. Amino acid sequence: CASRDNRGQETQYF.